This T cell receptor beta chain comes out of a study of CD8 T cells in ankylosing spondylitis. Preparation of TCR beta libraries was done by quantitative 5'-RACE with molecular barcodes. A single record per CDR3 protein comes from TCRdb applying MiXCR to the 5' RACE reads. Among about 170,000 distinct CDR3 sequences, 15% to 20% were seen once, and the ten largest hold about 7.6%. In germline, CDR1 is DFQATT, CDR2 SNEGSKA (reference sequence). This CDR3 has 12 amino acids. V lost 6 bases and J 4 bases, leaving 12 bases between the germline ends. This sequence was found in a male donor with ankylosing spondylitis or in good health (not recorded which). V gene TRBV20-1 combines with J gene TRBJ2-5, with D possibly being TRBD1 (5 bases). The sequenced material came from blood, either unsorted or a sorted T cell fraction (not recorded which). CDR3 amino acids: CSARTPPETQYF. CDR3 nucleotides: TGCAGTGCGAGGACACCCCCAGAGACCCAGTACTTC.